This TCR beta chain was sequenced in a study of radiation and T cells in renal cell carcinoma. The data were produced by immunoSEQ multiplex PCR, yet TCRdb's version contains in-frame clones alone and is incomplete. The sample contains about 59,000 clones, about three quarters of which appear only once. General study findings and limits: In blood, top tumor clones expanded by 2 weeks, shrinking by 4.

As for time point: baseline pretreatment blood. Sample treatment: 15 Gy SBRT to primary tumor, nephrectomy 4 weeks later. The tumor was a clear cell renal cell carcinoma. About this clone: Its antigen remains unknown.

Germline assignment: CDR1 KGHSH and CDR2 LQKENI. The CDR3 contains 15 residues. Deletions cut 3 bases from V and 0 bases from J, with 11 bases between. The chain combines TRBV18 with TRBJ1-1; D uncertain. The sample was blood, taken from a patient whose treatment included radiotherapy and nephrectomy. The TCR sequence derives from a man between 60 and 75 years old with renal cell carcinoma. CDR3 in amino acids: CASSPPVGLNTEAFF. The CDR3 DNA reads TGTGCCAGCTCACCCCCAGTGGGGTTGAACACTGAAGCTTTCTTT.